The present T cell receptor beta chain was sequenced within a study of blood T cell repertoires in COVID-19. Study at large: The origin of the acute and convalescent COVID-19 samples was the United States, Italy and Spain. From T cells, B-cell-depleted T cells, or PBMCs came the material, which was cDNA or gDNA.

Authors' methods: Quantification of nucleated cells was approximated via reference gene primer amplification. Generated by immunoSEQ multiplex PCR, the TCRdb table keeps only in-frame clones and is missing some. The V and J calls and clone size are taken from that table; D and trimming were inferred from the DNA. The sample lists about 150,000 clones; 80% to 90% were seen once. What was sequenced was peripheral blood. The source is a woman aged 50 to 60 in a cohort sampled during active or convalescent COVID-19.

The CDR3 region has the DNA TGTGCCAGCTCACTCACCCTACAGGAGCGCTACACCTTC. This codes for CASSLTLQERYTF. This sequence joins TRBV18 and TRBJ1-2, with a possible D match to TRBD1 (5 bases). Trimming removed 4 bases from V and 9 bases from J, with 15 bases in between. The CDR3 is made up of 13 amino acids. CDR1 is KGHSH, CDR2 LQKENI, per germline.